This TCR beta chain was sequenced in a study of blood T cell repertoires in COVID-19. The wider study: There were acute and convalescent COVID-19 samples, and they came from the United States, Italy and Spain.

Losses at the gene ends were 2 bases for V and 8 bases for J; bases not matched to a gene: 10. The CDR3 has 16 residues. CDR1 is LGHDT and CDR2 is YNNKEL in the germline V gene (reference sequence). The assay was immunoSEQ multiplex PCR, and TCRdb's table has in-frame clones only and misses some. The data show 80,000 to 100,000 clones, 90% to 95% seen once. The specimen sequenced was peripheral blood. The chain couples TRBV3-1 (or the pseudogene TRBV3-2) to TRBJ2-7, with TRBD2 matching over 12 bases. The origin of this receptor is a human donor with active COVID-19. The donor label of this sample is uncertain. This chain's CDR3 is CASSQRLAGEGSQQYF. Here the CDR3 DNA reads TGTGCCAGCAGCCAAAGACTAGCGGGAGAAGGCTCGCAGCAGTACTTC.